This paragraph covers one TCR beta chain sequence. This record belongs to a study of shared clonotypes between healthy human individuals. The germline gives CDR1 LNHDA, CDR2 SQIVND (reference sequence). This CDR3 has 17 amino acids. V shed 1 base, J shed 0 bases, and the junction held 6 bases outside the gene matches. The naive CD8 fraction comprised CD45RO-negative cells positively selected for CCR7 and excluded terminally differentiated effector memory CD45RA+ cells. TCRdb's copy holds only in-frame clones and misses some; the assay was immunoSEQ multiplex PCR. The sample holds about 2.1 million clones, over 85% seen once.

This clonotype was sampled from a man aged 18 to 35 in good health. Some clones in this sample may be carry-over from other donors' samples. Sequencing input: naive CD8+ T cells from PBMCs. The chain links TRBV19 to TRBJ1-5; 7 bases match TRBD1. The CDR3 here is CASSIGDRVYSNQPQHF. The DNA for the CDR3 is TGTGCCAGTAGTATAGGTGACAGGGTTTATAGCAATCAGCCCCAGCATTTT.